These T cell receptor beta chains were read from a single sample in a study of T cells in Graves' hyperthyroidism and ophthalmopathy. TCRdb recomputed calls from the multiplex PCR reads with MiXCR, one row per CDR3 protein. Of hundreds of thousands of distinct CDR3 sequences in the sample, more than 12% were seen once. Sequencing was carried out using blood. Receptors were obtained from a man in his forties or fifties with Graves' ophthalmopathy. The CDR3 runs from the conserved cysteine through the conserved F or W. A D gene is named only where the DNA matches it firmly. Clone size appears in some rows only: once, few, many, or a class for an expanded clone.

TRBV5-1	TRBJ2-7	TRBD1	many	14	TGCGCCAGCAGCTGGGGACAGGGGAACTACGAGCAGTACTTC	CASSWGQGNYEQYF
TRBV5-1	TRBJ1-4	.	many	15	TGCGCCAGCAGCTTGAGGCCCAGGGTTGGCGAAAAACTGTTTTTT	CASSLRPRVGEKLFF
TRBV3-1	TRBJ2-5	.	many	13	TGTGCCAGCAGCCACAAGAAAGGGGAGACCCAGTACTTC	CASSHKKGETQYF
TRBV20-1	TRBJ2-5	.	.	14	TGCAGTGCTAGAGATTGGGGGCCAGGGGAGACCCAGTACTTC	CSARDWGPGETQYF
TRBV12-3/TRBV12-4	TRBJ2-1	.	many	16	TGTGCCAGCAGTCCCCTTCCCGGGAGCACCTACAATGAGCAGTTCTTC	CASSPLPGSTYNEQFF
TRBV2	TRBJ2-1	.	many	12	TGTGCCAGCAGTGAAACTCAGAGCGGGCAGTTCTTC	CASSETQSGQFF
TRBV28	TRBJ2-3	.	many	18	TGTGCCAGCAGTGAACTTAGCGCCCTCCCATTTGGTGGAGATACGCAGTATTTT	CASSELSALPFGGDTQYF
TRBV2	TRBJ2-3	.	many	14	TGTGCCAGCAGATTAGGATCTAGCACAGATACGCAGTATTTT	CASRLGSSTDTQYF
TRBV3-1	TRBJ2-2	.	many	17	TGTGCCAGCAGCCCCTTAGCGACGGGAGTAAGCACCGGGGAGCTGTTTTTT	CASSPLATGVSTGELFF
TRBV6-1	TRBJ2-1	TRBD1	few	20	TGTGCCAGCTCTAGGCCTGTAGGACAGGGGGCCTTAGGAGGGAGAAATGAGCAGTTCTTC	CASSRPVGQGALGGRNEQFF
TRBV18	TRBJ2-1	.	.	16	TGTGCCAGCTCACCTGACCCCGGGACGGACAAAAATGAGCAGTTCTTC	CASSPDPGTDKNEQFF
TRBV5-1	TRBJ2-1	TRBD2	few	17	TGCGCCAGCAGCAAAGAGGGACTAGCGGGATCCTACAATGAGCAGTTCTTC	CASSKEGLAGSYNEQFF
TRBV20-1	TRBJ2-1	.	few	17	TGCAGTGCTAGAGTTTCGGGGCTGGGGCGGGGATTCAATGAGCAGTTCTTC	CSARVSGLGRGFNEQFF
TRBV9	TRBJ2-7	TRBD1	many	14	TGTGCCAGCAGCTTCGACAGGGTCCCCTACGAGCAGTACTTC	CASSFDRVPYEQYF
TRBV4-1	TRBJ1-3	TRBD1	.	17	TGCGCCAGCAGCCAAGTTATTTACAGGGGGTCTGGAAACACCATATATTTT	CASSQVIYRGSGNTIYF
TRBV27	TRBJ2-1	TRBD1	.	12	TGTGCCAGCAGTTTGGGTGGACAGGGCTTGTTCTTC	CASSLGGQGLFF
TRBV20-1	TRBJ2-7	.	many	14	TGCAGTGCCAGCCCCGCCTCGAGCTCCTACGAGCAGTACTTC	CSASPASSSYEQYF
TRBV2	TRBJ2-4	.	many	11	TGTGCCAGCAGTGAAGACAACATTCAGTACTTC	CASSEDNIQYF
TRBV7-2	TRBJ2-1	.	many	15	TGTGCCAGCAGCCCGCGGCCCTACAAAGACAATGAGCAGTTCTTC	CASSPRPYKDNEQFF
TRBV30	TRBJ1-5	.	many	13	TGTGCCTGGAGTAAATCTAGCAATCAGCCCCAGCATTTT	CAWSKSSNQPQHF
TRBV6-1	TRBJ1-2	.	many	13	TGTGCCAGCAGTGAAGCAGTCTTCATGGGCTACACCTTC	CASSEAVFMGYTF
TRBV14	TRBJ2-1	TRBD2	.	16	TGTGCCAGCAGCCGCCCGGGACTAGCGGGAGGGAATGAGCAGTTCTTC	CASSRPGLAGGNEQFF
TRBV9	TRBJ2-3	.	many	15	TGTGCCAGCAGCGTTAGCGGTTGGGGCACAGATACGCAGTATTTT	CASSVSGWGTDTQYF
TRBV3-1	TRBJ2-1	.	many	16	TGTGCCAGCAGCCAAGAGTTAGGACGTCTTTACAATGAGCAGTTCTTC	CASSQELGRLYNEQFF
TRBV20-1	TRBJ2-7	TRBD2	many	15	TGCAGTGCTAGACGTACTAGCGGGAGTCGGTACGAGCAGTACTTC	CSARRTSGSRYEQYF
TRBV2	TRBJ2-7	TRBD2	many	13	TGTGCCACCCGGACTAGCGGGGGCTACGAGCAGTACTTC	CATRTSGGYEQYF
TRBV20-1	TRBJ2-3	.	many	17	TGCAGTGCTCCCGGTCCTCTAGCCCCTCAGAGAGTGGATACGCAGTATTTT	CSAPGPLAPQRVDTQYF
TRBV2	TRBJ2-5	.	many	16	TGTGCCAGCTCAATCGGCGCTAGAGGGGGAGGAGAGACCCAGTACTTC	CASSIGARGGGETQYF
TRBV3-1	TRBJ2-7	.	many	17	TGTGCCAGCAGCCAAAGGATCGTGGGCCCTCCGACCTACGAGCAGTACTTC	CASSQRIVGPPTYEQYF
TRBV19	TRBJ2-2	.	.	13	TGTGCCAGTGAACAGGGTTTTGCCGGGGAGCTGTTTTTT	CASEQGFAGELFF
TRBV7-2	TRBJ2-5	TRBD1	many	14	TGTGCCAGCAGCGCCGCAGGGGGCGCAGAGACCCAGTACTTC	CASSAAGGAETQYF
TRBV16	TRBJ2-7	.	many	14	TGTGCCAGCAGCCATCAGGGCGGAATCTACGAGCAGTACTTC	CASSHQGGIYEQYF
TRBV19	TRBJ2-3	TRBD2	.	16	TGTGCCAGTAGTATAGAGGGTAGCGGGAGAACAGATACGCAGTATTTT	CASSIEGSGRTDTQYF
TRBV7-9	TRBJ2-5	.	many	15	TGTGCCAGCAGCACAGCGGGCAGAGGGTTCGAGACCCAGTACTTC	CASSTAGRGFETQYF
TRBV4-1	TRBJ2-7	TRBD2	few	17	TGCGCCAGCAGCCACCCGGGACTAGCGGGAGGCGCCTACGAGCAGTACTTC	CASSHPGLAGGAYEQYF